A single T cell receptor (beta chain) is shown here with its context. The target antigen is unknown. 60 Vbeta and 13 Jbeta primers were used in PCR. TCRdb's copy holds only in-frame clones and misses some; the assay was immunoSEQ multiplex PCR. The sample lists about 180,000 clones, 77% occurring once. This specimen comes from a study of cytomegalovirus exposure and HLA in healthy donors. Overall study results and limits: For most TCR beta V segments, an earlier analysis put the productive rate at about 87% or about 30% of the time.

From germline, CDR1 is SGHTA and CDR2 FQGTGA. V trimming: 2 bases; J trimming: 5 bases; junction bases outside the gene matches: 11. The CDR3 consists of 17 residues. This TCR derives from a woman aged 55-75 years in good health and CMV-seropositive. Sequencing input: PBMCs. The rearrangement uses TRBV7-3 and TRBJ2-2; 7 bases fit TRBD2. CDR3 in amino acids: CASSLRRGREGTGELFF. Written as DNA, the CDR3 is TGTGCCAGCAGCTTACGTCGGGGGAGGGAGGGGACCGGGGAGCTGTTTTTT.